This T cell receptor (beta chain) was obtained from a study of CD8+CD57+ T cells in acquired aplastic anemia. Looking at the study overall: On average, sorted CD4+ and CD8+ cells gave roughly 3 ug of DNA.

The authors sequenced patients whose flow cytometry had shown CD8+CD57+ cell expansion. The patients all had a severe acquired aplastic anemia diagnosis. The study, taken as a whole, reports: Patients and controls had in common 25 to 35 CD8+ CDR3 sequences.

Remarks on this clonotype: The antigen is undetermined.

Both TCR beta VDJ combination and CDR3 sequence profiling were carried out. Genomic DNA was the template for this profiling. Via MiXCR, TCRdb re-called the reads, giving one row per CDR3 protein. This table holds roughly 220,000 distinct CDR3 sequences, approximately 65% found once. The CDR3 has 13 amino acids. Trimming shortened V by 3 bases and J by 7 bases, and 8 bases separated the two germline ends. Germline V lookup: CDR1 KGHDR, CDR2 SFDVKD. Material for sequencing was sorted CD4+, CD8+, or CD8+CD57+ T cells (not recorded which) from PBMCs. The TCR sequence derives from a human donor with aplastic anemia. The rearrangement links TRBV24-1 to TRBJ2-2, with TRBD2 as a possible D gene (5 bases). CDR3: CATSDATSGELFF. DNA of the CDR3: TGTGCCACCAGTGATGCTACTAGCGGGGAGCTGTTTTTT.